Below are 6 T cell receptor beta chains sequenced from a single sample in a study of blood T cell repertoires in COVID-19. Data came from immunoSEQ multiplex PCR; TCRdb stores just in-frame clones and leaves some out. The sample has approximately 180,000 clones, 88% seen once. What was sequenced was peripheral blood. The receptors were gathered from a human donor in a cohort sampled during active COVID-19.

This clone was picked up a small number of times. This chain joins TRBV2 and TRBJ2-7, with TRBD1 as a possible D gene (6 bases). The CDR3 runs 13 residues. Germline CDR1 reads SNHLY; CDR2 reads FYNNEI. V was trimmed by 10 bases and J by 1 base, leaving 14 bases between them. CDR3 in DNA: TGTGCCACGACAGGTCAACCTTCCTACGAGCAGTACTTC. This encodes CATTGQPSYEQYF.

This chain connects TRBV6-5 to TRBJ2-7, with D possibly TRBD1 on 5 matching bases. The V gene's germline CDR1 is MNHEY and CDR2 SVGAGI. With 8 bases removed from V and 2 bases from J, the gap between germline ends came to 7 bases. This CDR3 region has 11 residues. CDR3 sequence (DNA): TGTGCCAGCCTGACAGCCTACGAGCAGTACTTC. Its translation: CASLTAYEQYF.

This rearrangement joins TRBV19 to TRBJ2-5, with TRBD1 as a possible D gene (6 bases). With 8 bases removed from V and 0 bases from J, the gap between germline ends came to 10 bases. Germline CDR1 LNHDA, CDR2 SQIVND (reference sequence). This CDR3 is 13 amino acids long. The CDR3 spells CASARGYQETQYF. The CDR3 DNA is TGTGCCAGTGCGAGGGGGTACCAAGAGACCCAGTACTTC.

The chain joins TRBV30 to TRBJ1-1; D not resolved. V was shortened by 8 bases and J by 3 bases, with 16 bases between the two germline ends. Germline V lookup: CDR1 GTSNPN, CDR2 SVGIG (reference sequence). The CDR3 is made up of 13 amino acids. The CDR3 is CARAGEDDTEAFF. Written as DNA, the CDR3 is TGTGCCCGAGCCGGGGAGGACGACACTGAAGCTTTCTTT.

This CDR3 is CASSLNPGTNYGYTF. In DNA form, the CDR3 reads TGCGCCAGCAGCTTGAACCCGGGGACTAACTATGGCTACACCTTC. The chain employs TRBV5-1 and TRBJ1-2; D is ambiguous. The CDR3 spans 15 residues. Germline CDR1 SGHRS, CDR2 YFSETQ. With 1 base removed from V and 0 bases from J, the gap between germline ends came to 10 bases.

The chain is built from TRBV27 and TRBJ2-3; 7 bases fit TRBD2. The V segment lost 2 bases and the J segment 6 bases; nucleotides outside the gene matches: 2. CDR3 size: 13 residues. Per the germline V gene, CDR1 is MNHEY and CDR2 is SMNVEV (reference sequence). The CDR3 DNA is TGTGCCAGCAGTTTACTAGCGGCGGATACGCAGTATTTT. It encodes CASSLLAADTQYF.